This T cell receptor (beta chain) was identified in a study of human T cells and chemical hapten exposure. This sample's time point: patch test 2, 6 weeks after DPC sensitization. The treatment: therapeutic diphenylcyclopropenone sensitization with weekly scalp DPC. Extraction of total RNA was performed on unfractionated whole blood. About this clonotype: A much larger clone differs from this one at a single base, so this may be a read error.

TCRdb fed the RACE reads into MiXCR, producing one record per CDR3 protein. Here the sample spans roughly 380,000 distinct CDR3 sequences, about 6% being singletons. Germline-derived CDR1 and CDR2 are MGHRA and YSYEKL. The CDR3 spans 17 residues. This sequence joins TRBV4-1 and TRBJ1-5; D call uncertain. This specimen was whole blood, taken in connection with sensitization to the hapten diphenylcyclopropenone (DPC). This receptor was taken from a woman aged 18-29 years with alopecia areata. Some clones in this sample may be carry-over from other donors' samples. Here the CDR3 reads CASSQGSTGFSDQPQHF. The CDR3 DNA follows: TGCGCCAGCAGCCAAGGATCTACGGGTTTTAGCGATCAGCCCCAGCATTTT.